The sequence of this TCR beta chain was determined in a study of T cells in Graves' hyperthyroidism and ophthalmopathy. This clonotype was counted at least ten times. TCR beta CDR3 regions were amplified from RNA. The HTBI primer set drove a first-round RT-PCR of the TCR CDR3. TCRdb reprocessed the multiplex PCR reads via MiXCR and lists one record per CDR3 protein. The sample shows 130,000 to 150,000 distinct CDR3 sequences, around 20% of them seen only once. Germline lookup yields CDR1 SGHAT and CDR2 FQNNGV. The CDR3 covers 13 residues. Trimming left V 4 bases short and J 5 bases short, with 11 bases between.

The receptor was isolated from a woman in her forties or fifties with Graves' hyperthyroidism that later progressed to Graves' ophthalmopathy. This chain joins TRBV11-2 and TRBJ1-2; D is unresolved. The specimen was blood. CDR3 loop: CASSSDTWYGYTF. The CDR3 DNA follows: TGTGCCAGCAGCTCCGACACGTGGTATGGCTACACCTTC.